This TCR beta chain was found in a study of CD8+ T cells in alopecia areata. After isolation, RNA underwent reverse transcription to generate cDNA as the sequencing template. Sequencing was performed with immunoSEQ multiplex PCR; in TCRdb, only in-frame clones are kept and a portion is missing. Of some 130,000 clones listed, 45% to 65% are singletons. There are 13 residues in the CDR3. V gave up 4 bases and J gave up 4 bases; unmatched junction bases: 4. Per germline, CDR1 SGHRS and CDR2 YFSETQ. In alopecia areata patients, both lesional scalp punch biopsies and peripheral blood were collected. From PBMCs, CD4+ and CD8+ T cells were sorted.

Sequencing was performed on CD4+ T cells sorted from blood, taken at week 0. The rearrangement joins TRBV5-1 to TRBJ2-5; 7 nucleotides line up with TRBD1. This TCR came from a human donor with alopecia areata. CDR3 sequence reads: CASSGTARETQYF. The CDR3 DNA sequence: TGCGCCAGCAGCGGGACAGCCAGAGAGACCCAGTACTTC.